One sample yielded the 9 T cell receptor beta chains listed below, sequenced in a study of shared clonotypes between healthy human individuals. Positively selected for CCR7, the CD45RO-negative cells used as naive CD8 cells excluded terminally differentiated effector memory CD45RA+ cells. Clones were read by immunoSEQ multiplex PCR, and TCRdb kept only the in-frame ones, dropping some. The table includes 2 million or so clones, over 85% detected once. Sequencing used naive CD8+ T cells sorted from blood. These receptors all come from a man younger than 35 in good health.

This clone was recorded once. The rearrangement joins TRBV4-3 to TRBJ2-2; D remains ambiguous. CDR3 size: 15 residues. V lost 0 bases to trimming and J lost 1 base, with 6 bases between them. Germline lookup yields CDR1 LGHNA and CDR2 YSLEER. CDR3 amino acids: CASSQELGNTGELFF. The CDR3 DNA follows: TGCGCCAGCAGCCAAGAATTAGGGAACACCGGGGAGCTGTTTTTT.

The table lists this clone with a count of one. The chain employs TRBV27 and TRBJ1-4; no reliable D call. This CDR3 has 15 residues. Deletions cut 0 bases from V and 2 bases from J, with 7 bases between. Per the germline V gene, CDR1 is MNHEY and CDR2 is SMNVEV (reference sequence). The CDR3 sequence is CASSLSGWTNEKLFF. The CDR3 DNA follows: TGTGCCAGCAGTTTATCGGGGTGGACTAATGAAAAACTGTTTTTT.

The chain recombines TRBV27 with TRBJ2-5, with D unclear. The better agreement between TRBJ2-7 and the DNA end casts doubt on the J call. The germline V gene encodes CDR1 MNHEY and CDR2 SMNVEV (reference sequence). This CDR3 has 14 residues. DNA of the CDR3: TGTGCCAGCAGTAGGTTCCAAAGCTCCTACGAGCAGTACTTC. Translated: CASSRFQSSYEQYF.

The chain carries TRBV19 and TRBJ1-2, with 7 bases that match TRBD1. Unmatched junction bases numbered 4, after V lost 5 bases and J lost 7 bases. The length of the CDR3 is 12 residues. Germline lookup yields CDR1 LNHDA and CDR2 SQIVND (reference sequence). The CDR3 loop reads CASSLQGTGYTF. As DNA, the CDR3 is TGTGCCAGTAGTCTACAGGGGACTGGCTACACCTTC.

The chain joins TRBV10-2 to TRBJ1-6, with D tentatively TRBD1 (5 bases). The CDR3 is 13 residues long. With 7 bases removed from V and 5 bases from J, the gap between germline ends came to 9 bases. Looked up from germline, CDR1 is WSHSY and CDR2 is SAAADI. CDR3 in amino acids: CASIDSDNSPLHF. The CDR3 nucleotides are TGCGCCAGCATAGACAGCGATAATTCACCCCTCCACTTT.

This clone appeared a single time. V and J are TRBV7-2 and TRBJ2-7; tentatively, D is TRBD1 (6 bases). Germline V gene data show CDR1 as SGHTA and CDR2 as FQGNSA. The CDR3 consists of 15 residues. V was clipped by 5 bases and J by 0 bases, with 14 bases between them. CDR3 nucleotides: TGTGCCAGCAGCCCCTCCGGGACAACCTCCTACGAGCAGTACTTC. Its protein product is CASSPSGTTSYEQYF.

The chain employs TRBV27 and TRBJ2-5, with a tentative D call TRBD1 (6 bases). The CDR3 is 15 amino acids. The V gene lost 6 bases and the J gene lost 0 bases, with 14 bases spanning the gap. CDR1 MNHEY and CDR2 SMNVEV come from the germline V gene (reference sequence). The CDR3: CASSSITGNQETQYF. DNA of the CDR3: TGTGCCAGCAGCTCCATCACAGGGAACCAAGAGACCCAGTACTTC.

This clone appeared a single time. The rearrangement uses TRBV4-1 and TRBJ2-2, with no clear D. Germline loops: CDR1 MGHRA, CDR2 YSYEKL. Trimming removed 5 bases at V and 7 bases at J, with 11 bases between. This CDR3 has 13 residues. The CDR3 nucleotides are TGCGCCAGCAGCGCCCGACCAGGCGGGGAGCTGTTTTTT. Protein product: CASSARPGGELFF.

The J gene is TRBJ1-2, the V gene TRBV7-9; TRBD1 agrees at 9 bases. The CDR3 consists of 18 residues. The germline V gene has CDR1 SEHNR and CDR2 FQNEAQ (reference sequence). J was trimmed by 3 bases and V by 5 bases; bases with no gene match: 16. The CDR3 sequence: CASSTTGTGFPLDYGYTF. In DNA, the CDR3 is TGTGCCAGCAGCACCACCGGGACAGGGTTTCCTCTTGACTATGGCTACACCTTC.